Reported below is one T cell receptor (beta chain). Its specificity is not known. Measured with immunoSEQ multiplex PCR; TCRdb has only the in-frame clones, and not every one. The table lists roughly 600,000 clones, nearly 98% of them singletons. This sample was included in a study of shared clonotypes between healthy human individuals. Overall study context: Every donor yielded three CD4 naive, three CD4 memory, two CD8 naive and one CD8 memory plate.

Findings of the study overall: Estimated clonotype richness was generally higher in naive than memory subsets. Generation probabilities were higher for clonotypes shared across all four sorted-subset donors than for unshared ones.

Terminally differentiated effector memory CD45RA+ cells were excluded by CCR7 positive selection of CD45RO-negative cells. The CDR3 loop spans 17 amino acids. With V trimmed by 2 bases and J by 1 base, 7 bases remained unmatched. CDR1 SGHVS and CDR2 FNYEAQ come from the germline V gene. The source is a man younger than 40 in good health. The material sequenced was naive CD8+ T cells sorted from blood. This chain connects TRBV7-6 to TRBJ2-3; TRBD1 matches at 9 bases. This CDR3 is CASSLSIWDRGTDTQYF. The CDR3 bases are TGTGCCAGCAGCTTATCTATTTGGGACAGGGGCACAGATACGCAGTATTTT. The full variable domain, with the rest looked up from reference TRBV7-6 and TRBJ2-3, is GAGVSQSPRYKVTKRGQDVALRCDPISGHVSLYWYRQALGQGPEFLTYFNYEAQQDKSGLPNDRFSAERPEGSISTLTIQRTEQRDSAMYRCASSLSIWDRGTDTQYFGPGTRLTVL.